This T cell receptor beta chain was sequenced for a study of cytomegalovirus exposure and HLA in healthy donors. The CDR3 loop spans 16 amino acids. CDR1 and CDR2 from the germline V gene are SGHVS and FNYEAQ. With 6 bases clipped from V and 2 bases from J, the junction kept 13 bases outside the gene matches. The PCR employed 60 Vbeta primers together with 13 Jbeta primers. The data were produced by immunoSEQ multiplex PCR, yet TCRdb's version contains in-frame clones alone and is incomplete. The sample lists around 150,000 clones, more than 75% seen once, with around 1.4% in the top ten. The clonotype comes from a male donor in good health and CMV-seronegative. The chain links TRBV7-6 to TRBJ2-7, with 7 nucleotides matching TRBD2. Sequencing was performed on PBMCs. The CDR3 bases are TGTGCCAGCAGTTCACAATCCAGCGGGATGACCTACGAGCAGTACTTC. It specifies CASSSQSSGMTYEQYF.